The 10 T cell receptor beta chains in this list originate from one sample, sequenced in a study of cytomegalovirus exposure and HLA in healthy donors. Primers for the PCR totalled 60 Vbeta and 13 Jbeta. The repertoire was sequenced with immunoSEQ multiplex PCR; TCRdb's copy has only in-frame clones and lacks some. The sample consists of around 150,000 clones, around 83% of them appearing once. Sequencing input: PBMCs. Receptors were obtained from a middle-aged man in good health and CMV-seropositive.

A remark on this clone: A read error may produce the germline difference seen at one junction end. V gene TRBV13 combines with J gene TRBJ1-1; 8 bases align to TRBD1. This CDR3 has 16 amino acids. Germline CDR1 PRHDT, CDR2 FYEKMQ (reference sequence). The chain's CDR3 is CASSLGQGIGDTEAFF. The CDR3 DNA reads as TGTGCCAGCAGCCTAGGACAGGGAATAGGGGACACTGAAGCTTTCTTT.

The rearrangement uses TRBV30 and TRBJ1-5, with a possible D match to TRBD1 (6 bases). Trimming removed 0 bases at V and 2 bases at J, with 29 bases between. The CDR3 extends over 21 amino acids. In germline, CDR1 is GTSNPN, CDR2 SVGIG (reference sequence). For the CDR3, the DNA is TGTGCCTGGAGTGTACGAGTGAGAGGACAGATGGGAGGGTTTGGCAATCAGCCCCAGCATTTT. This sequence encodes CAWSVRVRGQMGGFGNQPQHF.

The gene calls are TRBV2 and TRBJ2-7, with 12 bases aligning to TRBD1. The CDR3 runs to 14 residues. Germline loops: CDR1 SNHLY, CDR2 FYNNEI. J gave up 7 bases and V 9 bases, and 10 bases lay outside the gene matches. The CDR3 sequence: CASRGQGAGTEQYF. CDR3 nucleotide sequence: TGTGCCAGTCGGGGACAGGGGGCGGGTACAGAGCAGTACTTC.

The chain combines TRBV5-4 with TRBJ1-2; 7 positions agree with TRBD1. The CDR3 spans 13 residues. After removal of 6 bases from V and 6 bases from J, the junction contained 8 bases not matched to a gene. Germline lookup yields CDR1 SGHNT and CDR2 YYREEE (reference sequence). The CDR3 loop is CASKGWQGDGYTF. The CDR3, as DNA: TGTGCCAGCAAGGGGTGGCAGGGGGATGGCTACACCTTC.

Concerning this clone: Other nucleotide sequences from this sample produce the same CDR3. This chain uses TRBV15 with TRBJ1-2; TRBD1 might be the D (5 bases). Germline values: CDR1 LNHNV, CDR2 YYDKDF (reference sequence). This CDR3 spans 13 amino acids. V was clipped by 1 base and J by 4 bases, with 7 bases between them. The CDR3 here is CATSRGGGYGYTF. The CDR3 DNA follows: TGTGCCACCAGCAGAGGCGGGGGCTATGGCTACACCTTC.

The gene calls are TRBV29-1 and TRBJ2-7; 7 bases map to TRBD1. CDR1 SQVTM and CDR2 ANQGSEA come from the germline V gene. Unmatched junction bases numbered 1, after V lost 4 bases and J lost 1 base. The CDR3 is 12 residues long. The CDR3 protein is CSVGDSSYEQYF. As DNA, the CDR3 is TGCAGCGTTGGGGACAGTTCCTACGAGCAGTACTTC.

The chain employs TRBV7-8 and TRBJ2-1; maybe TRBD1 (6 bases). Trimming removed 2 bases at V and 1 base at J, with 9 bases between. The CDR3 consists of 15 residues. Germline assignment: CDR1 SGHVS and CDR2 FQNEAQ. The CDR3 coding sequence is TGTGCCAGCAGCTTACACAGGGAGTCCTACAATGAGCAGTTCTTC. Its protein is CASSLHRESYNEQFF.

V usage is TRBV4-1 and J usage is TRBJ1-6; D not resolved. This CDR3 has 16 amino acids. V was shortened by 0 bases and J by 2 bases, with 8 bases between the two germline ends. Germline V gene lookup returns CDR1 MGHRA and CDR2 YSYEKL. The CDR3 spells CASSQEGGAYNSPLHF. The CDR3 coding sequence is TGCGCCAGCAGCCAAGAAGGCGGAGCCTATAATTCACCCCTCCACTTT.

The CDR3 loop is CASSVTREAEAFF. As DNA, the CDR3 is TGTGCCAGCAGTGTGACAAGGGAGGCTGAAGCTTTCTTT. The V call is TRBV2, the J call TRBJ1-1; the D is unclear. CDR3 length equals 13 residues. The V gene lost 4 bases and the J gene lost 6 bases, with 12 bases spanning the gap. Germline CDR1 reads SNHLY; CDR2 reads FYNNEI.

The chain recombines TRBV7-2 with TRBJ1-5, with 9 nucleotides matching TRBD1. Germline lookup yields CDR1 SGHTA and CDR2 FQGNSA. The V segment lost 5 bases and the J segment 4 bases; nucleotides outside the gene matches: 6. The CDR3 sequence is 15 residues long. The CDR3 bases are TGTGCCAGCAGCCTTGGACAGGGGCCGAATCAGCCCCAGCATTTT. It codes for CASSLGQGPNQPQHF.